The present T cell receptor beta chain was sequenced within a study of blood T cell repertoires in COVID-19. Study in general: Acute-phase and convalescent COVID-19 samples originated in the United States, Italy and Spain.

The CDR3 has 15 residues. Trimming took off 1 base at V and 4 bases at J, with 11 bases between the two ends. The germline V gene has CDR1 SEHNR and CDR2 FQNEAQ (reference sequence). While infection was still active, Seattle patients were enrolled and then followed longitudinally. The table lists this clone with a few counts. Under the authors' procedure: From reference gene primer amplification, estimates of nucleated cell counts were derived. Produced via immunoSEQ multiplex PCR; TCRdb's table is partial and in-frame only. V and J calls and clone size are those listed in that table; D and trimming were worked out from the DNA. The profile shows fewer than 200,000 clones, 81% of them singletons.

The receptor was isolated from a woman in her thirties or forties with COVID-19, enrolled during active disease. Source material: peripheral blood. The chain is built from TRBV7-9 and TRBJ1-3; D gene ambiguous. The CDR3 region has the DNA TGTGCCAGCAGCTTAGAGGCGGATTGGGGAAACACCATATATTTT. Translation gives CASSLEADWGNTIYF.